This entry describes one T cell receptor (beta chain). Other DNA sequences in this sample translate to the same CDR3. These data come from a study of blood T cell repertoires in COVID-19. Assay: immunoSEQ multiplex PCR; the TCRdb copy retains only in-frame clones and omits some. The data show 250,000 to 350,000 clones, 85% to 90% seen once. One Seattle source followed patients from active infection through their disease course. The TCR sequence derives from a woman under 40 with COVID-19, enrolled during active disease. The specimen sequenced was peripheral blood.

CDR3 residues: CASSLSPSGTYEQYF. The CDR3 coding sequence is TGTGCCAGCAGTTTATCTCCTAGCGGTACCTACGAGCAGTACTTC. The chain uses TRBV27 and TRBJ2-7; 7 positions agree with TRBD2. Germline lookup yields CDR1 MNHEY and CDR2 SMNVEV (reference sequence). V shed 0 bases and J 2 bases; nucleotides not matched to a gene: 4. The CDR3 has 15 residues.